These 14 T cell receptor beta chains were sequenced from one sample in a study of PD-L1 blockade in urothelial cancer. Assay used: immunoSEQ multiplex PCR; TCRdb lists only in-frame clones, some missing. The sample lists some 84,000 clones, roughly 82% occurring once. The sequenced sample was PBMCs, obtained around atezolizumab (anti-PD-L1) treatment. These receptors came from a man aged 65 to 85 with urothelial cancer.

V is TRBV12-5 and J is TRBJ2-1; TRBD2 matches 7 bases. J lost 2 bases, V lost 1 base, and 2 bases had no gene match. Germline CDR1 and CDR2: LGHNT and FRNRAP. The CDR3 has 15 amino acids. The chain's CDR3 is CASGLGGGTYNEQFF. The CDR3 coding sequence is TGTGCTAGTGGTTTGGGGGGGGGAACCTACAATGAGCAGTTCTTC.

The V gene is TRBV11-3, the J gene TRBJ2-7; 10 nucleotides match TRBD1. V dropped 6 bases and J dropped 2; count of bases not matched to a gene: 7. CDR3 length equals 15 residues. Germline V lookup: CDR1 SGHNT, CDR2 YENEEA. CDR3 coding DNA: TGTGCCAGCAGACGAGACAGGGGGCAAACCTACGAGCAGTACTTC. Translation: CASRRDRGQTYEQYF.

This clone was seen once. This chain connects TRBV12-5 to TRBJ2-5; D is possibly TRBD2 (5 bases). V was trimmed by 7 bases and J by 5 bases, leaving 17 bases between them. The CDR3 covers 14 residues. Germline V gene lookup returns CDR1 LGHNT and CDR2 FRNRAP. CDR3 in DNA: TGTGCTAGTGCCCAGTCCCAGCGCGGGGAGACCCAGTACTTC. Protein product: CASAQSQRGETQYF.

This chain joins TRBV18 and TRBJ2-4; possible D gene TRBD1, 5 bases. V shed 2 bases and J shed 3 bases, with 14 bases lying between them. The CDR3 length is 16 residues. Germline assignment: CDR1 KGHSH and CDR2 LQKENI. The CDR3 coding sequence is TGTGCCAGCTCACCAGAAATAGACAGTCACAAAAACATTCAGTACTTC. Its protein is CASSPEIDSHKNIQYF.

The chain is built from TRBV27 and TRBJ1-3; 8 positions agree with TRBD1. This CDR3 has 15 residues. With V trimmed by 5 bases and J by 2 bases, 5 bases remained unmatched. Germline assignment: CDR1 MNHEY and CDR2 SMNVEV (reference sequence). In DNA, the CDR3 is TGTGCCAGCAGTCTTCAGGGGGCGGCTGGAAACACCATATATTTT. As protein: CASSLQGAAGNTIYF.

The chain employs TRBV19 and TRBJ1-2, with D possibly being TRBD1 (6 bases). Germline CDR1 and CDR2: LNHDA and SQIVND (reference sequence). Trimming stripped 5 bases from V and 0 bases from J, with 16 bases between. This CDR3 has 16 residues. CDR3 region: CASSPGRGVTNYGYTF. DNA of the CDR3: TGTGCCAGTAGTCCCGGCAGGGGCGTTACTAACTATGGCTACACCTTC.

This clone is a singleton in its sample. The chain employs TRBV14 and TRBJ2-1; D ambiguous. Germline-derived CDR1 and CDR2 are SGHDN and FVKESK. The CDR3 loop spans 16 amino acids. Between the trimmed V and J ends, which lost 4 bases and 6 bases, there was a span of 19 bases. The CDR3 coding sequence is TGTGCCAGCAGCCCCCTCTCTAGTCAGTCTTCCAATGAGCAGTTCTTC. Residues: CASSPLSSQSSNEQFF.

The genes are TRBV6-6 and TRBJ2-7; D uncertain. V lost 6 bases, J lost 5 bases, and 17 bases lay in between. The CDR3 is 14 residues long. CDR1 and CDR2 (germline): MNHNY, SVGAGI (reference sequence). The CDR3 coding sequence is TGTGCCAGCAGCCAAAGTCCCTCTCGGGACGAGCAGTACTTC. This translates into CASSQSPSRDEQYF.

The chain has TRBV7-2 and TRBJ2-3; weak D call: TRBD1 (6 bases). Germline CDR1 reads SGHTA; CDR2 reads FQGNSA. V dropped 4 bases and J dropped 5 bases, with 13 bases sitting between them. The CDR3 covers 14 residues. CDR3 in DNA: TGTGCCAGCAGCTCGATGAACAGGGAAGATACGCAGTATTTT. Protein sequence: CASSSMNREDTQYF.

Comments on this clone: Other DNA sequences in the same sample also yield this CDR3. J is TRBJ1-2 and V is TRBV5-1; D is possibly TRBD1 (5 bases). The CDR3 is 14 amino acids. In germline, CDR1 is SGHRS, CDR2 YFSETQ. With 0 bases removed from V and 4 bases from J, the gap between germline ends came to 10 bases. The CDR3 DNA is TGCGCCAGCAGCTTGGGGCAGGGTGGCTATGGCTACACCTTC. Its protein product is CASSLGQGGYGYTF.

The gene calls are TRBV4-1 and TRBJ1-2; 10 bases are a match to TRBD1. The CDR3 length is 13 residues. Germline loops: CDR1 MGHRA, CDR2 YSYEKL. The V and J ends lost 2 bases and 13 bases, in that order; junction bases with no gene match: 7. The CDR3 nucleotides read TGCGCCAGCAGCCAACTAAGGGACAGGGGCCCCACCTTC. This translates into CASSQLRDRGPTF.

The chain uses TRBV11-2 and TRBJ2-1; TRBD1 aligns across 7 bases. CDR3 size: 15 residues. Trimming took 5 bases from V and 2 from J; bases not matched to a gene: 6. CDR1 is SGHAT and CDR2 is FQNNGV in the germline V gene. CDR3 bases: TGTGCCAGCAGCCCCACGGGACAGACCTACAATGAGCAGTTCTTC. Encoded protein: CASSPTGQTYNEQFF.

The chain is built from TRBV7-9 and TRBJ1-1; D may be TRBD1 (5 bases). The CDR3 has 14 amino acids. V lost 3 bases and J lost 6, with 14 bases in between. Per the germline V gene, CDR1 is SEHNR and CDR2 is FQNEAQ (reference sequence). In DNA, the CDR3 is TGTGCCAGCAGCTTGGGGGGTTTTGGGGCTGAAGCTTTCTTT. It is translated as CASSLGGFGAEAFF.

This chain uses TRBV7-2 with TRBJ2-4, with D perhaps matching TRBD1 (6 bases). Looked up from germline, CDR1 is SGHTA and CDR2 is FQGNSA. Trimming left V 1 base short and J 2 bases short, with 12 bases between. CDR3 length: 16 amino acids. In nucleotides, the CDR3 is TGTGCCAGCAGCTTAGTATCGACAGGCACCAAAAACATTCAGTACTTC. It is translated as CASSLVSTGTKNIQYF.